This TCR beta chain was observed in a study of T cell responses to AZD1222 COVID-19 vaccine. The study, taken as a whole, reports: Females made up more of the donors, who were largely white British, and clonal diversity may have come out too low.

Clones were sequenced by immunoSEQ multiplex PCR, and TCRdb holds only the in-frame ones, with some missing. The sample lists some 100,000 clones, 85% to 90% seen once, with approximately 12% in the top ten. On this clone itself: Its antigen is unidentified.

This CDR3 comprises 15 residues. Germline values: CDR1 MDHEN, CDR2 SYDVKM. Trimming removed 3 bases at V and 2 bases at J, with 13 bases between. The specimen comprised peripheral blood, sampled on day 0 of AZD1222 vaccination. The TCR originated in an adult in good health. The chain recombines TRBV28 with TRBJ1-2, with D perhaps TRBD1 (6 bases). The CDR3 nucleotides read TGTGCCAGCAGTTTCGCGGGACACTGGAACTATGGCTACACCTTC. This sequence encodes CASSFAGHWNYGYTF.